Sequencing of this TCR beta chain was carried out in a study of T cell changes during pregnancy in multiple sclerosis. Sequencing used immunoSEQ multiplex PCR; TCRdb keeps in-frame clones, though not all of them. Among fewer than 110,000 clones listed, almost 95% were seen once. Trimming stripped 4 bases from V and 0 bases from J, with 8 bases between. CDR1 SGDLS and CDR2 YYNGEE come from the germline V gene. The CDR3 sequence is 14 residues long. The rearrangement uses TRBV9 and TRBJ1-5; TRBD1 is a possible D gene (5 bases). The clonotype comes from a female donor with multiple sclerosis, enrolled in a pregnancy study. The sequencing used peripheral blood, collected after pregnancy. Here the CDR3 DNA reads TGTGCCAGCAGCCCGACAGATAGCAATCAGCCCCAGCATTTT. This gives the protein CASSPTDSNQPQHF.